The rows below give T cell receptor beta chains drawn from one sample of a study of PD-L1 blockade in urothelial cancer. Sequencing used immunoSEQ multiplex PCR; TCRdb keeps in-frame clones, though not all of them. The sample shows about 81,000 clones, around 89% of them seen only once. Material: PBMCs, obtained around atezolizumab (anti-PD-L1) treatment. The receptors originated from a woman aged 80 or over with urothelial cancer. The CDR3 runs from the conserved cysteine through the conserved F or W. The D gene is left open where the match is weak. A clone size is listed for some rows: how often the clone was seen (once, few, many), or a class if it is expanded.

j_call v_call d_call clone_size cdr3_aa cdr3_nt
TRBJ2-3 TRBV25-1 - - CASSASPGTSTDTQYF TGTGCCAGCAGTGCCTCCCCCGGGACTAGCACAGATACGCAGTATTTT
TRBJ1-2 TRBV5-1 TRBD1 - CASSPSDRAYGYTF TGCGCCAGCAGCCCATCGGACAGGGCCTATGGCTACACCTTC
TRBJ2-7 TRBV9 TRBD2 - CASSVHTTSAYEQYF TGTGCCAGCAGCGTACATACGACTAGCGCCTACGAGCAGTACTTC
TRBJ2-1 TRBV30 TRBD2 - CAWSAGTSGGDEQFF TGTGCCTGGAGCGCCGGGACTAGCGGGGGGGATGAGCAGTTCTTC
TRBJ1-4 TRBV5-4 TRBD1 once CASSPSGGGATNEKLFF TGTGCCAGCAGCCCCTCCGGAGGGGGCGCAACTAATGAAAAACTGTTTTTT
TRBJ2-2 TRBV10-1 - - CASRNSNTGELFF TGCGCCAGCAGAAACTCCAACACCGGGGAGCTGTTTTTT
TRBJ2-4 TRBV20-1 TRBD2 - CSAGGDLLQYF TGCAGTGCCGGGGGGGACTTGCTTCAGTACTTC
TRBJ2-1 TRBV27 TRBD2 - CASSPRLASPNEQFF TGTGCCAGCAGTCCGCGACTAGCGAGCCCCAATGAGCAGTTCTTC
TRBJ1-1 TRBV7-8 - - CASSLGGGTTEAFF TGTGCCAGCAGCTTAGGTGGGGGGACCACTGAAGCTTTCTTT
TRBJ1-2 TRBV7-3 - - CASSLRQGDYGYTF TGTGCCAGCAGCTTACGCCAAGGGGACTATGGCTACACCTTC
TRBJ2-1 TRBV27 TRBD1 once CASSPRQGAYNEQFF TGTGCCAGCAGTCCCCGACAGGGCGCCTACAATGAGCAGTTCTTC
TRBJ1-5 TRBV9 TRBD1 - CASSPGTGVQPQHF TGTGCCAGCAGCCCCGGGACAGGGGTTCAGCCCCAGCATTTT
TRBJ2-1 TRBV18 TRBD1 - CASSPPGQGVGREQFF TGTGCCAGCTCACCACCGGGACAGGGGGTCGGTCGCGAGCAGTTCTTC
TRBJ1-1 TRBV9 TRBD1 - CASSVQTGSGTEAFF TGTGCCAGCAGCGTTCAGACAGGGTCTGGGACTGAAGCTTTCTTT
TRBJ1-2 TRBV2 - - CASSISQGSLRGYTF TGTGCCAGCAGCATTTCACAGGGAAGTTTACGGGGCTACACCTTC
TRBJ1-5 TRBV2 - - CASKSWTGLSNQPQHF TGTGCCAGCAAAAGCTGGACGGGACTTAGCAATCAGCCCCAGCATTTT
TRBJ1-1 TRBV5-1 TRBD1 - CASSVQGGTEAFF TGCGCCAGCAGCGTACAGGGGGGCACTGAAGCTTTCTTT
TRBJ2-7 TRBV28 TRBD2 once CASSFPGGGYEQYF TGTGCCAGCAGTTTCCCGGGGGGGGGCTACGAGCAGTACTTC
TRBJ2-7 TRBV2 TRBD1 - CASTEQGPSGEQYF TGTGCCAGCACCGAACAGGGGCCAAGTGGTGAGCAGTACTTC
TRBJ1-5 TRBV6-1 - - CASSVNRDNQPQHF TGTGCCAGCAGTGTGAACAGGGACAATCAGCCCCAGCATTTT
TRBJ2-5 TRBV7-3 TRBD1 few CASSQGGAEGETQYF TGTGCCAGCAGCCAAGGGGGCGCAGAGGGAGAGACCCAGTACTTC
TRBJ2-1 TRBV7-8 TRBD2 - CASSSGLAGVIHEQFF TGTGCCAGCAGCTCGGGACTAGCGGGAGTAATACATGAGCAGTTCTTC
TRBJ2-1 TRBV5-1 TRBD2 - CASGGGLAGYNEQFF TGCGCCAGCGGAGGAGGGCTAGCGGGCTACAATGAGCAGTTCTTC
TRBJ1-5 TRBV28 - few CASTQSLGSNQPQHF TGTGCCAGCACCCAAAGTCTAGGTAGCAATCAGCCCCAGCATTTT
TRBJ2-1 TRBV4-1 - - CASSQDPGKGSYNEQFF TGCGCCAGCAGCCAAGATCCGGGGAAGGGCTCCTACAATGAGCAGTTCTTC
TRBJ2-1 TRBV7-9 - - CASSLASVGSYNEQFF TGTGCCAGCAGCTTAGCTAGCGTGGGCTCCTACAATGAGCAGTTCTTC
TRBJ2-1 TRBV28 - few CASSSIGDGNEQFF TGTGCCAGCAGTTCCATTGGAGATGGCAATGAGCAGTTCTTC